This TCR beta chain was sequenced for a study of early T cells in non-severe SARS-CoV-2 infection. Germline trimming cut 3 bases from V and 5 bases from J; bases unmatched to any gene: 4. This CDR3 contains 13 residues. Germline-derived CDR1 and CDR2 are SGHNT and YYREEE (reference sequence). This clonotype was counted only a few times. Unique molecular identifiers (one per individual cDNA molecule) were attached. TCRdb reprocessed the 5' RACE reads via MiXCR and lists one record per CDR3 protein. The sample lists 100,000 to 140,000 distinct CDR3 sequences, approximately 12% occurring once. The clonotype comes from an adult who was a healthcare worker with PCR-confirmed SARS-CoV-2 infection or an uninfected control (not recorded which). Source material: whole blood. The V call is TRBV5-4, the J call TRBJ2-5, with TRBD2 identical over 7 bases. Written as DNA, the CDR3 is TGTGCCAGCAGCTCCAGGGAGGGGGAGACCCAGTACTTC. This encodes CASSSREGETQYF.